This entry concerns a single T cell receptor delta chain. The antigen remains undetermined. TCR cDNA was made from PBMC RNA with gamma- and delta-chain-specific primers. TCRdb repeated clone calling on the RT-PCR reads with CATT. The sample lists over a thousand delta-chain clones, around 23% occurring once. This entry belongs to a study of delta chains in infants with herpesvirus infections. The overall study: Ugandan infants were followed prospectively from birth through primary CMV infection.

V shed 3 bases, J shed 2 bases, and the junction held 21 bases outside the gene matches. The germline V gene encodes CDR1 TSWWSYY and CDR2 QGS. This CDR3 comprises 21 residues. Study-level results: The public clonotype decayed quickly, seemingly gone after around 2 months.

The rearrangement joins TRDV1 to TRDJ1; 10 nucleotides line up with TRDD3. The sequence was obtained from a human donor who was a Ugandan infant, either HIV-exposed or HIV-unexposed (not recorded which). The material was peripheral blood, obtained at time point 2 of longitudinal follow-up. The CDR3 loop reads CALGDFLQVGGYSEGTDKLIF. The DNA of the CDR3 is TGTGCTCTTGGGGATTTTCTCCAGGTTGGGGGATACTCAGAGGGTACCGATAAACTCATCTTT.